The clone carrying this T cell receptor (beta chain) has just a few counts. The source of the sample is a study of T cell changes during pregnancy in multiple sclerosis. The table came from immunoSEQ multiplex PCR; TCRdb's copy has only in-frame clones and leaves some out. The sample yields some 28,000 clones, about 90% seen once. J was trimmed by 7 bases and V by 6 bases; bases with no gene match: 4. This CDR3 is 13 amino acids long. Germline-derived CDR1 and CDR2 are MNHEY and SVGAGI. The chain links TRBV6-5 to TRBJ2-1, with 9 bases that match TRBD1. This sample comprised CD8+ T cells from peripheral blood mononuclear cells, obtained before pregnancy. This clonotype was obtained from a female donor with multiple sclerosis, enrolled in a pregnancy study. CDR3 sequence reads: CASRGQGWNEQFF. DNA for the CDR3: TGTGCCAGCAGGGGACAGGGTTGGAATGAGCAGTTCTTC.